This T cell receptor beta chain was profiled in a study of T cells in Graves' hyperthyroidism and ophthalmopathy. This clonotype was seen more than once but under ten times. Amplified regions were TCR beta CDR3 sequences from RNA transcripts. First-round RT-PCR of the TCR CDR3 relied on the HTBI primer set. TCRdb itself ran the multiplex PCR reads through MiXCR, one entry per CDR3 protein. The sample records over 250,000 distinct CDR3 sequences, 20% to 25% being singletons. The CDR3 is made up of 12 amino acids. V was shortened by 5 bases and J by 7 bases, with 9 bases between the two germline ends. Germline lookup yields CDR1 LNHDA and CDR2 SQIVND (reference sequence). Diagnoses were made from clinical symptoms, serum measures (thyroxine and TRAb), thyroid ultrasound and orbital computed tomography.

Sequencing was done on a sample of blood. This chain joins TRBV19 and TRBJ1-5; D is unclear. The origin of this receptor is a man aged 25-45 years with Graves' ophthalmopathy. The CDR3 loop reads CASSYLSQPQHF. The DNA of the CDR3 is TGTGCCAGTAGTTATTTGAGCCAGCCCCAGCATTTT.